These 5 T cell receptor beta chains were all obtained from the same sample, sequenced in a study of cytomegalovirus exposure and HLA in healthy donors (dated by TCRdb to about 2017). The library relied on the immunoSEQ multiplex PCR assay. A mixture of 60 forward primers for TCR Vbeta segments and 13 reverse primers for TCR Jbeta segments was used in the multiplex PCR. Here the immuneACCESS table is served through TCRdb, limited to in-frame sequences with V and J called. Missing clones are a known gap in these copies; in checked studies unresolved V genes cover under half, and the rest lacks a known reason. The sample contains some 130,000 clones, roughly 80% of them found a single time. The ten largest clones take up roughly 7.2% of the sample. The sample consisted of PBMCs. The origin of the receptors is a male donor in good health and CMV-seronegative.

This clone was picked up a small number of times. The chain carries TRBV18 and TRBJ1-1; the match to TRBD1 covers 9 bases. Germline V gene sequence: CDR1 KGHSH, CDR2 LQKENI. The junction had 22 bases not matched to a gene; V was cut back by 6 bases and J by 11 bases. There are 17 residues in the CDR3. This CDR3 reads CASSRSGTGNAGGRAFF. The CDR3 DNA sequence: TGTGCCAGCTCCCGTTCCGGGACAGGGAACGCCGGTGGAAGGGCTTTCTTT.

This clone was seen a single time. The CDR3 reads CASSSPSAREQFF. CDR3 coding DNA: TGTGCCAGCAGCTCTCCTAGCGCAAGGGAGCAGTTCTTC. V is TRBV11-1 and J is TRBJ2-1; D is perhaps TRBD2 (6 bases). The CDR3 is made up of 13 amino acids. The germline gives CDR1 SGHAT, CDR2 FQDESV (reference sequence). The ends were cut back, 4 bases at V and 10 bases at J, with 14 bases in the middle.

The chain employs TRBV18 and TRBJ1-1, with a possible D match to TRBD1 (6 bases). Germline CDR1 and CDR2: KGHSH and LQKENI. The germline V and J ends were trimmed by 6 bases and 0 bases, with 11 bases remaining between them. This CDR3 has 14 amino acids. CDR3 sequence: CASSPQGLNTEAFF. The CDR3 nucleotides read TGTGCCAGCTCCCCCCAGGGGTTGAACACTGAAGCTTTCTTT.

The chain uses TRBV11-2 and TRBJ2-1; D is undetermined. This CDR3 comprises 15 residues. Germline values: CDR1 SGHAT, CDR2 FQNNGV. V lost 2 bases to trimming and J lost 7 bases, with 15 bases between them. The CDR3 sequence is CASSLHDSRGNEQFF. In DNA form, the CDR3 reads TGTGCCAGCAGCTTACATGACTCCCGTGGAAATGAGCAGTTCTTC.

V usage is TRBV29-1 and J usage is TRBJ1-1; D gene uncertain. This CDR3 has 12 amino acids. CDR1 is SQVTM and CDR2 is ANQGSEA in the germline V gene. V lost 4 bases, J lost 6 bases, and 12 bases lay in between. CDR3 sequence reads: CSVGVTAAEAFF. The CDR3 coding sequence is TGCAGCGTTGGGGTCACAGCCGCTGAAGCTTTCTTT.